These T cell receptor beta chains were read from a single sample in a study of shared clonotypes between healthy human individuals. The data were produced by immunoSEQ multiplex PCR, yet TCRdb's version contains in-frame clones alone and is incomplete. This sample yields about 1 million clones, of which about three quarters are seen a single time; approximately 1.5% belongs to the top ten. Sequencing input: memory CD4+ T cells sorted from blood. These TCRs come from a man between 18 and 35 years old in good health. Both conserved end residues are part of each CDR3. The order of the fields is V gene, J gene, D gene, clone size, CDR3 DNA, CDR3 protein. D genes are given only for firm matches. Only some rows state a clone size, as once, few, many or a class for expanded clones.

TRBV6-5	TRBJ1-1	TRBD1	.	TGTGCCAGCAGTGGACAGGGGGCGATCCCTGAAGCTTTCTTT	CASSGQGAIPEAFF
TRBV5-1	TRBJ1-2	TRBD1	.	TGCGCCACCAGAGCTCAAATACAGGGGGCCGGAGGCTACACCTTC	CATRAQIQGAGGYTF
TRBV19	TRBJ2-7	TRBD1	.	TGTGCCAGTAGTACCCGACAGGGGGCTGGCTACGAGCAGTACTTC	CASSTRQGAGYEQYF
TRBV18	TRBJ2-5	.	.	TGTGCCAGCTCACCAGGTTTGGAGGAGACCCAGTACTTC	CASSPGLEETQYF
TRBV28	TRBJ1-2	.	.	TGTGCCAGCAGTTTTCCCCTCCAGGACAGAATCTATGGCTACACCTTC	CASSFPLQDRIYGYTF
TRBV9	TRBJ1-3	.	.	TGTGCCAGCAGCGCCGGGACGGCTGGAAACACCATATATTTT	CASSAGTAGNTIYF
TRBV18	TRBJ1-1	.	.	TGTGCCAGCTCACCACGTGGGGGAGAAGGAGAAGCTTTCTTT	CASSPRGGEGEAFF
TRBV7-6	TRBJ2-3	TRBD1	few	TGTGCCAGCAGCTCTCCAGGGGGCCGAGATCCAGATACGCAGTATTTT	CASSSPGGRDPDTQYF
TRBV6-1	TRBJ2-6	.	.	TGTGCCAGCAGTGAAGCCAGGGCTGGGGCCAACGTCCTGACTTTC	CASSEARAGANVLTF
TRBV2	TRBJ2-3	.	.	TGTGCCAGCAGTGATGGATGGTACCCGGCAGATACGCAGTATTTT	CASSDGWYPADTQYF
TRBV5-6	TRBJ1-4	.	many	TGTGCCAGCAGCTTGTCTGGTCTAGGGAGACCTAATGAAAAACTGTTTTTT	CASSLSGLGRPNEKLFF
TRBV29-1	TRBJ1-3	.	few	TGCAGCGTTGAACAACTCTCTGGAAACACCATATATTTT	CSVEQLSGNTIYF
TRBV28	TRBJ2-5	TRBD2	.	TGTGCCAGCAGTTTGGGATGGGGTAGCGGGGGGGCTCAGACCCAGTACTTC	CASSLGWGSGGAQTQYF
TRBV11-3	TRBJ2-1	.	.	TGTGCCAGCAGCTTAGGGGTTAATGAGCAGTTCTTC	CASSLGVNEQFF
TRBV18	TRBJ2-1	.	.	TGTGCCAGCTCAGTTAGCGGATCCCCTACTTCGGGTGAGCAGTTCTTC	CASSVSGSPTSGEQFF
TRBV12-5	TRBJ2-3	.	.	TGTGCTAGTGGTTTGGTAGAGTGGGCAGAAGATACGCAGTATTTT	CASGLVEWAEDTQYF
TRBV10-3	TRBJ1-5	.	.	TGTGCCATCAGATTTAGTGGGGAAAGCAATCAGCCCCAGCATTTT	CAIRFSGESNQPQHF
TRBV6-6	TRBJ1-4	.	few	TGTGCCAGCAGTTCTTCTGGGACAATGGGTGAAAAACTGTTTTTT	CASSSSGTMGEKLFF
TRBV6-1	TRBJ2-7	.	.	TGTGCCAGCAAACTAGTTGACTACGAGCAGTACTTC	CASKLVDYEQYF
TRBV28	TRBJ2-6	.	.	TGTGCCAGCAGTCTCCCCGCTACTGGGGCCAACGTCCTGACTTTC	CASSLPATGANVLTF
TRBV6-1	TRBJ1-6	TRBD1	.	TGTGCCAGCAGTGTGGGACAGTCTGGCTCACCCCTCCACTTT	CASSVGQSGSPLHF
TRBV2	TRBJ1-2	.	.	TGTGCCAGCAGTGAAGGGGGACCTACGGTAGATGGCTACACCTTC	CASSEGGPTVDGYTF
TRBV18	TRBJ2-1	.	.	TGTGCCAGCTCCTTCGATAGGACCAACAATGAGCAGTTCTTC	CASSFDRTNNEQFF
TRBV7-2	TRBJ1-1	.	.	TGTGCCAGCAGCCGCCAGATCAAGGGAGCCGCTTACACTGAAGCTTTCTTT	CASSRQIKGAAYTEAFF
TRBV9	TRBJ1-5	.	few	TGTGCCAGCAGCGTAGAGCAGGGCCCTAATCAGCCCCAGCATTTT	CASSVEQGPNQPQHF
TRBV9	TRBJ1-4	.	.	TGTGCCAGCAGTGCTGGTCAGACTAATGAAAAACTGTTTTTT	CASSAGQTNEKLFF
TRBV9	TRBJ2-3	TRBD2	.	TGTGCCAGCAGCGTAGGTGCGGGGGATGACCCAGATACGCAGTATTTT	CASSVGAGDDPDTQYF
TRBV30	TRBJ2-3	TRBD2	.	TGTGCCTGGAGTAAACTAGCGGGATACACAGATACGCAGTATTTT	CAWSKLAGYTDTQYF
TRBV9	TRBJ2-5	TRBD2	.	TGTGCCAGCAGCGCGCTTGGACTAGCGGGGGAGACCCAGTACTTC	CASSALGLAGETQYF
TRBV2	TRBJ2-3	TRBD1	.	TGTGCCAGCAGAGCCCAGACAGGGCCCGGCACAGATACGCAGTATTTT	CASRAQTGPGTDTQYF
TRBV10-3	TRBJ2-7	.	.	TGTGCCATCAGTCGCGGTGAGTTCGAGCAGTACTTC	CAISRGEFEQYF
TRBV5-6	TRBJ2-7	TRBD2	.	TGTGCCAGCAGCTTGGCGCGGCGGGAGGGAGGGTACGAGCAGTACTTC	CASSLARREGGYEQYF
TRBV11-1	TRBJ2-2	.	.	TGTGCCAGCAGCTTAGGGACAGGGAAAGCGGGGACGAACGGGGAGCTGTTTTTT	CASSLGTGKAGTNGELFF
TRBV4-1	TRBJ1-2	TRBD1	.	TGCGCCAGCAGCCAAGAAACAGGGGGCGATGGCTACACCTTC	CASSQETGGDGYTF
TRBV9	TRBJ2-7	.	few	TGTGCCAGCAGCGCGACAGGACAATCCTACGAGCAGTACTTC	CASSATGQSYEQYF
TRBV28	TRBJ2-3	TRBD2	.	TGTGCCAGCGTTGATGGGACTAGCGTTAGCACAGATACGCAGTATTTT	CASVDGTSVSTDTQYF
TRBV6-5	TRBJ1-6	.	.	TGTGCCAGCAGCCTCCGGACAGAGAATTCACCCCTCCACTTT	CASSLRTENSPLHF
TRBV6-1	TRBJ2-1	.	.	TGTGCCAGCAGTGAAGCCGGGGGATACAATGAGCAGTTCTTC	CASSEAGGYNEQFF
TRBV2	TRBJ1-6	.	.	TGTGCCAGCATTTCGGACAGTAATTCACCCCTCCACTTT	CASISDSNSPLHF
TRBV30	TRBJ2-5	TRBD1	.	TGTGCCTGGAGTCTTCAGACCGGGACAGGGGGTCTTCTCCAAGAGACCCAGTACTTC	CAWSLQTGTGGLLQETQYF
TRBV30	TRBJ1-5	.	few	TGTGCCTGGAGTCAGGGGTATAGCAATCAGCCCCAGCATTTT	CAWSQGYSNQPQHF
TRBV5-1	TRBJ1-4	.	.	TGCGCCAGCAGAGGGCTGGGAGAGGATGAAAAACTGTTTTTT	CASRGLGEDEKLFF
TRBV11-3	TRBJ2-1	.	.	TGTGCCAGCAGCTTAGCAGGCAGCTCCTACAATGAGCAGTTCTTC	CASSLAGSSYNEQFF
TRBV20-1	TRBJ1-3	.	.	TGCAGTGCTAGGGGGCAGGGGACCATATATTTT	CSARGQGTIYF
TRBV7-9	TRBJ2-2	TRBD2	.	TGTGCCAGCAGCTTGATCTTACTAACTAGCGGGAGGAGCACCGGGGAGCTGTTTTTT	CASSLILLTSGRSTGELFF
TRBV2	TRBJ2-2	TRBD2	few	TGTGCCAGCAGTGAGACTGGCGGGGGGGCCTCCGGGGAGCTGTTTTTT	CASSETGGGASGELFF
TRBV27	TRBJ2-6	.	once	TGTGCCAGCAGTTCAAACAGTGCCTCTGGGGCCAACGTCCTGACTTTC	CASSSNSASGANVLTF
TRBV5-6	TRBJ2-7	TRBD2	.	TGTGCCAGCAGGGCTAGCGGGAGTGGGCTCTACGAGCAGTACTTC	CASRASGSGLYEQYF
TRBV27	TRBJ2-7	TRBD1	.	TGTGCCAGCAGCGGACAGGGGGCGTACGAGCAGTACTTC	CASSGQGAYEQYF
TRBV18	TRBJ1-1	.	.	TGTGCCAGCTCCCTAGATAGGGGCTCTGAAGCTTTCTTT	CASSLDRGSEAFF